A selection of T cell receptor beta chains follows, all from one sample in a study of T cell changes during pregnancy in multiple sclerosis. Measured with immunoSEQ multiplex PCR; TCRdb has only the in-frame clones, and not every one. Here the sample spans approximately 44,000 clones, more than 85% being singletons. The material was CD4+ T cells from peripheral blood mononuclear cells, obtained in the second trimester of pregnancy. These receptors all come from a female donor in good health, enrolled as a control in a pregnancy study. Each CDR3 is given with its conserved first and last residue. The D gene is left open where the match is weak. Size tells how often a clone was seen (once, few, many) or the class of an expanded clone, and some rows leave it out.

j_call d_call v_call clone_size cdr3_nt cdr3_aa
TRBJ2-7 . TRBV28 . TGTGCCAGCAGTGACAGCAGCTCCTACGAGCAGTACTTC CASSDSSSYEQYF
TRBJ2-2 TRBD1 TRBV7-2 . TGTGCCAGCAAGGGGACAGACTACACCGGGGAGCTGTTTTTT CASKGTDYTGELFF
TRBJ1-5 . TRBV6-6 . TGTGCCAGCAGACCAGGGGATCAGCCCCAGCATTTT CASRPGDQPQHF
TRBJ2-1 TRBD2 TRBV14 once TGTGCCAGCAGCTCCTCGTCGGGACTAGCATCCTACAATGAGCAGTTCTTC CASSSSSGLASYNEQFF
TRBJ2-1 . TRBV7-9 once TGTGCCAGCAGCGCGGGACCGGTAAATGAGCAGTTCTTC CASSAGPVNEQFF
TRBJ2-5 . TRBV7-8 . TGTGCCAGCAGGGTGGAGGGGGCCAACCAAGAGACCCAGTACTTC CASRVEGANQETQYF
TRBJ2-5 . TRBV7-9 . TGTGCCAGCAGCCCAGATGGTGAGACCCAGTACTTC CASSPDGETQYF
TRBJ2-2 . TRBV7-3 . TGTGCCAGCAGCGTGCAGGGGACCGGGGAGCTGTTTTTT CASSVQGTGELFF
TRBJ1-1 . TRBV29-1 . TGCAGCGTTGAGGGAGAAAGGGCCGCCGCTTTCTTT CSVEGERAAAFF
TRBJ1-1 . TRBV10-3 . TGTGCCATCAGTGATGACCAACCTAGGGCTTTCTTT CAISDDQPRAFF
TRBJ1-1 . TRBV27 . TGTGCCAGCAGTTCTAACGGGTACATGAACACTGAAGCTTTCTTT CASSSNGYMNTEAFF
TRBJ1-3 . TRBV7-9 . TGTGCCAGCAGCTTAGCGTTGACTGTTCGTAGCTCTGGAAACACCATATATTTT CASSLALTVRSSGNTIYF
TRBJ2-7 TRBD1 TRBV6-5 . TGTGCCAGCAGTTACTGGACAGGGCCCTACGAGCAGTACTTC CASSYWTGPYEQYF
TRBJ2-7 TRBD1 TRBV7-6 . TGTGCCAGCAGCTTAGTACAAGACAGGGGCCTGATCTCCTACGAGCAGTACTTC CASSLVQDRGLISYEQYF
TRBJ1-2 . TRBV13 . TGTGCCAGCAGTTATGACCGGACAGTGAGGGAGGGCGGCTACACCTTC CASSYDRTVREGGYTF
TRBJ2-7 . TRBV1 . TGCACCAGCAGCCAAGATAGGTGGGGGGGGTCCTACGAGCAGTACTTC CTSSQDRWGGSYEQYF
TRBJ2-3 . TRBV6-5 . TGTGCCAGCAGTCCCCGGTTAGATACGCAGTATTTT CASSPRLDTQYF
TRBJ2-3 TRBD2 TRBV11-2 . TGTGCCAGCAGCGCCGGGGGGGGAATGGGTACGCAGTATTTT CASSAGGGMGTQYF
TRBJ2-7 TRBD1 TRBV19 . TGTGCCAGTAGGAAGACAGGGGCGGGACCCAGGAGAGTCAACGAGCAGTACTTC CASRKTGAGPRRVNEQYF
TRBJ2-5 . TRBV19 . TGTGCCAGTAGTCAGACAGGAGTGTACCAAGAGACCCAGTACTTC CASSQTGVYQETQYF
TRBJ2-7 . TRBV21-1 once TGTGCCAGCAGCAAAAGGGGGGGACAGGGGGCAGTATGGCAGTACTTC CASSKRGGQGAVWQYF
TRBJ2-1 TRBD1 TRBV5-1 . TGCGCCAGCAGCTTGGTCCCGGGACAGATGAACAATGAGCAGTTCTTC CASSLVPGQMNNEQFF
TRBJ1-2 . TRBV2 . TGTGCCAGCAGACACAGGACCTTCGACTATGGCTACACCTTC CASRHRTFDYGYTF
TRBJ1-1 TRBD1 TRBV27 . TGTGCCAGCAGTAAATGGACAGGAGGAAGGACTGAAGCTTTCTTT CASSKWTGGRTEAFF
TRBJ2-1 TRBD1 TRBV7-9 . TGTGCCAGCAGCTTAGGGACAGGAGTTTACAATGAGCAGTTCTTC CASSLGTGVYNEQFF
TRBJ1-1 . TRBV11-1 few TGTGCCAGCAGCCTTTCTTCGGACACTGAAGCTTTCTTT CASSLSSDTEAFF
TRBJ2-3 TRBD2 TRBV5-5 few TGTGCCAGCAGCTTGGCGGGGGGGATCACAGATACGCAGTATTTT CASSLAGGITDTQYF
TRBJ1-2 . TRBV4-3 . TGCGCCAGCAGCCAAGATGGGCAGGGTTACGGCTACACCTTC CASSQDGQGYGYTF
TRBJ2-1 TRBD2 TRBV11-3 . TGTGCCAGCAGCCCAGGATTTGCGGGAGGTTACAATGAGCAGTTCTTC CASSPGFAGGYNEQFF
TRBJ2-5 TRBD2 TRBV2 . TGTGCCAGCAGTGACAGTAGCGGGGGAGCTACCCAGTACTTC CASSDSSGGATQYF
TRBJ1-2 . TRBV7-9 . TGTGCCAGCAGTTTAGGGTTGGCGGGCTATGGCTACACCTTC CASSLGLAGYGYTF
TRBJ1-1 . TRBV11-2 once TGTGCCAGCAGCCCGGGTCCGCGGCATGCCGTCACTGAAGCTTTCTTT CASSPGPRHAVTEAFF
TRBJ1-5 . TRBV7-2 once TGTGCCAGCAGCTTCTCGTTCCAGGGCTATCAGCCCCAGCATTTT CASSFSFQGYQPQHF
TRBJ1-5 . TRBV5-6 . TGTGCCAGCAGCTTGGGAGGGCCAGCCTCTTCGGGCAATCAGCCCCAGCATTTT CASSLGGPASSGNQPQHF
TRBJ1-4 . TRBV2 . TGTGCCAGCAGGGGACTTGCGAAACTGTTTTTT CASRGLAKLFF
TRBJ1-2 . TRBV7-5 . TGTGCCAGAAGCTTAGGGGCAGGGGGTCGCGTGGAGGGCTACACCTTC CARSLGAGGRVEGYTF
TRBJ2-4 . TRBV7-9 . TGTGCCAGCACCAATCTAGCAAGTGGGAGCATTCAGTACTTC CASTNLASGSIQYF
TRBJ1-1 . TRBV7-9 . TGTGCCAGCAGCACGCGGATGAACACTGAAGCTTTCTTT CASSTRMNTEAFF
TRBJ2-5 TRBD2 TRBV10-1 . TGCGCCAGCAGTGATCCGAGAGGACTAGCGGGGAAAGAGACCCAGTACTTC CASSDPRGLAGKETQYF
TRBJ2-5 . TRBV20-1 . TGCAGTGGAGCTCTAGAGACCCAGTACTTC CSGALETQYF
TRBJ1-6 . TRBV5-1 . TGCGCCAGCAGCTTGGGCTCCGGGTGGGATTCACCCCTCCACTTT CASSLGSGWDSPLHF
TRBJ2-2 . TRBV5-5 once TGTGCCAGCAGCTTGGCCGGGCGGGGAAACACCGGGGAGCTGTTTTTT CASSLAGRGNTGELFF
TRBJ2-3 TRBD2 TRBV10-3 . TGTGCCATCATGAAGGGGACTAGCGGGTTGTCAGATACGCAGTATTTT CAIMKGTSGLSDTQYF
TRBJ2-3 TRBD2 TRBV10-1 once TGCGCCAGCCGGGGGGGCACAGATACGCAGTATTTT CASRGGTDTQYF
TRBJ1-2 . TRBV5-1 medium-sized TGCGCCAGCAGGGACAGTATAGGGAACGGCTACACCTTC CASRDSIGNGYTF
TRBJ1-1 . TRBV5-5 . TGTGCCAGCAGCGGGGGACTATTACGGACTGAAGCTTTCTTT CASSGGLLRTEAFF
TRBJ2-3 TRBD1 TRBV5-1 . TGCGCCAGCAGCTACGGACAGGGTACAGATACGCAGTATTTT CASSYGQGTDTQYF
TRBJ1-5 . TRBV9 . TGTGCCAGCAGCGTGGGAGCTAGCAATCAGCCCCAGCATTTT CASSVGASNQPQHF
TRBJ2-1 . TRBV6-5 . TGTGCCAGCAGTTACTTGGGCACAGCTCCCTACAATGAGCAGTTCTTC CASSYLGTAPYNEQFF
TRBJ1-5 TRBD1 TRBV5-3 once TGCCCCCTACCCGGACAGGGCGGCAATCAGCCCCAGCATTTT CPLPGQGGNQPQHF
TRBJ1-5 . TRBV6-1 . TGTGCCAGCAGTGATAATAGCAATCAGCCCCAGCATTTT CASSDNSNQPQHF
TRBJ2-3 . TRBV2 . TGTGCCAGCAGAACGGCGGGGCCCACAGATACGCAGTATTTT CASRTAGPTDTQYF
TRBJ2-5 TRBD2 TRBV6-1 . TGTGCCAGCAGTGAACTAGCGGGAGGGCCGGAGACCCAGTACTTC CASSELAGGPETQYF
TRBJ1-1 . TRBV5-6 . TGTGCCAGCAGCCGCGGGGGGTTACGGACTGAAGCTTTCTTT CASSRGGLRTEAFF
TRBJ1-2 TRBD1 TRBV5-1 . TGCGCCAGCAGCTCAGGACAGGGGTCTAACTATGGCTACACCTTC CASSSGQGSNYGYTF